The T cell receptor (beta chain) described here comes from a study of blood T cell repertoires in COVID-19. TCRdb keeps only in-frame clones here, not all; method: immunoSEQ multiplex PCR. This sample has some 420,000 clones, with 75% to 90% found just once. This clone was observed a single time. This CDR3 region has 18 residues. J gave up 2 bases and V 5 bases, and 12 bases lay outside the gene matches. Looked up from germline, CDR1 is SEHNR and CDR2 is FQNEAQ (reference sequence). Participants were aged 18 to 89 years from roughly 25 US areas. The gene calls are TRBV7-9 and TRBJ2-1, with 10 bases matching TRBD2. This TCR was sampled from a man under 40 who had recovered from COVID-19. Sequenced material: PBMCs or T cells enriched from blood (not recorded which). In DNA form, the CDR3 reads TGTGCCAGCAGCCCTAGCCCCTGGACTAGCGGAACCTACAATGAGCAGTTCTTC. This sequence encodes CASSPSPWTSGTYNEQFF.